Below are 18 T cell receptor beta chains sequenced from a single sample in a study of pediatric ulcerative colitis. Rectal tissue came from one to two pinch biopsies taken at colonoscopy. Profiled with immunoSEQ multiplex PCR; TCRdb holds only in-frame clones, not every one. The sample consists of about 35,000 clones, about 81% of them appearing once. Material for sequencing was gut tissue. The receptors were gathered from a boy between 5 and 17 years old with mild ulcerative colitis.

This clone was seen only a few times. The identical CDR3 is also encoded by other nucleotide sequences in the sample. The chain is built from TRBV5-1 and TRBJ1-6; tentatively, D is TRBD1 (5 bases). V was shortened by 2 bases and J by 8 bases, with 11 bases between the two germline ends. Germline V gives CDR1 SGHRS, CDR2 YFSETQ. The CDR3 is made up of 14 amino acids. DNA of the CDR3: TGCGCCAGCAGCTTAAAGGGGCGCGATTCACCCCTCCACTTT. This translates into CASSLKGRDSPLHF.

The chain carries TRBV7-9 and TRBJ2-7, with a tentative D call TRBD1 (6 bases). The germline V and J ends were trimmed by 2 bases and 4 bases, with 12 bases remaining between them. This CDR3 contains 14 residues. Germline assignment: CDR1 SEHNR and CDR2 FQNEAQ (reference sequence). CDR3 DNA: TGTGCCAGCAGCTTAACAGAGGGGACATACGAGCAGTACTTC. This codes for CASSLTEGTYEQYF.

This clone was recorded a few times. The V call is TRBV7-2, the J call TRBJ1-6; possibly TRBD1 for D (5 bases). Trimming took off 3 bases at V and 8 bases at J, with 14 bases between the two ends. Germline lookup yields CDR1 SGHTA and CDR2 FQGNSA. The CDR3 totals 15 residues. The CDR3 nucleotides are TGTGCCAGCAGCTTCCTCAGCCTGGGGGATTCACCCCTCCACTTT. Amino acids: CASSFLSLGDSPLHF.

The CDR3 DNA follows: TGTGCCAGCAGCCTAGGTCCAGGGCTAGGTGAAAAACTGTTTTTT. It is translated as CASSLGPGLGEKLFF. V usage is TRBV11-1 and J usage is TRBJ1-4; possibly TRBD1 for D (5 bases). This CDR3 is built from 15 residues. Germline V gene data show CDR1 as SGHAT and CDR2 as FQDESV (reference sequence). The ends were cut back, 5 bases at V and 7 bases at J, with 17 bases in the middle.

The chain joins TRBV11-2 to TRBJ1-2, with 9 bases fitting TRBD1. Germline-derived CDR1 and CDR2 are SGHAT and FQNNGV. Unmatched junction bases numbered 16, after V lost 6 bases and J lost 5 bases. The CDR3 spans 17 residues. The CDR3 bases are TGTGCCAGCAGTCTAGCCGGGACAGGGAGGTCAATTTATGGCTACACCTTC. The encoded protein is CASSLAGTGRSIYGYTF.

This chain uses TRBV15 with TRBJ1-4, with a possible D match to TRBD1 (6 bases). The CDR3 is 18 residues long. Trimming took off 3 bases at V and 4 bases at J, with 21 bases between the two ends. CDR1 is LNHNV, CDR2 YYDKDF, per germline (reference sequence). The chain's CDR3 is CATSRVASPGHYNEKLFF. The CDR3 nucleotides read TGTGCCACCAGCAGGGTCGCTTCACCGGGACATTATAATGAAAAACTGTTTTTT.

V and J are TRBV5-4 and TRBJ1-4, with D perhaps matching TRBD1 (5 bases). The CDR3 loop spans 15 amino acids. Trimming took off 3 bases at V and 0 bases at J, with 9 bases between the two ends. Germline V gene sequence: CDR1 SGHNT, CDR2 YYREEE (reference sequence). DNA of the CDR3: TGTGCCAGCAGCTCTCAGGGAACAACTAATGAAAAACTGTTTTTT. Translating gives CASSSQGTTNEKLFF. The full variable domain, its missing parts supplied by reference TRBV5-4 and TRBJ1-4, is ETGVTQSPTHLIKTRGQQVTLRCSSQSGHNTVSWYQQALGQGPQFIFQYYREEENGRGNFPPRFSGLQFPNYSSELNVNALELDDSALYLCASSSQGTTNEKLFFGSGTQLSVL.

V is TRBV14 and J is TRBJ1-2; D not resolved. V shed 8 bases and J shed 4 bases, with 14 bases lying between them. Germline V lookup: CDR1 SGHDN, CDR2 FVKESK. The CDR3 consists of 13 residues. The CDR3 sequence: CASSPGVSYGYTF. The CDR3 DNA is TGTGCCAGCTCCCCCGGGGTTAGCTATGGCTACACCTTC.

The J gene is TRBJ1-5, the V gene TRBV6-1; D ambiguous. The CDR3 covers 15 residues. Trimming removed 6 bases at V and 4 bases at J, with 16 bases between. Germline-derived CDR1 and CDR2 are MNHNS and SASEGT. CDR3 loop: CASSFSALKNQPQHF. The CDR3, as DNA: TGTGCCAGCAGCTTTAGTGCCCTGAAAAATCAGCCCCAGCATTTT.

The chain uses TRBV11-3 and TRBJ2-7; D gene unclear. The CDR3 runs to 12 residues. Trimming left V 3 bases short and J 4 bases short, with 7 bases between. Germline CDR1 and CDR2: SGHNT and YENEEA. Here the CDR3 reads CASSFYRYEQYF. The CDR3 nucleotides read TGTGCCAGCAGCTTTTACCGTTACGAGCAGTACTTC. Together with reference TRBV11-3 and TRBJ2-7, the CDR3 gives the full variable domain: EAGVVQSPRYKIIEKKQPVAFWCNPISGHNTLYWYLQNLGQGPELLIRYENEEAVDDSQLPKDRFSAERLKGVDSTLKIQPAELGDSAVYLCASSFYRYEQYFGPGTRLTVT.

The chain recombines TRBV19 with TRBJ1-6; the D is unclear. Germline V CDR1 and CDR2: LNHDA, SQIVND (reference sequence). V lost 6 bases and J 8 bases, leaving 20 bases between the germline ends. This CDR3 comprises 16 residues. The DNA for the CDR3 is TGTGCCAGTAGACCTGCCGGCGGGGAGCGGGATTCACCCCTCCACTTT. Translated: CASRPAGGERDSPLHF.

The V gene is TRBV11-3, the J gene TRBJ1-1; no firm D call. The CDR3 runs 13 residues. The V and J ends lost 0 bases and 1 base respectively, with 3 bases between them. The V gene's germline CDR1 is SGHNT and CDR2 YENEEA. The CDR3 DNA reads as TGTGCCAGCAGCTTAGAACAGAACACTGAAGCTTTCTTT. It translates to CASSLEQNTEAFF.

This sequence joins TRBV7-3 and TRBJ2-3; the match to TRBD2 covers 12 bases. The CDR3 runs to 16 residues. The germline CDR1 and CDR2 sequences are SGHTA and FQGTGA. J was trimmed by 5 bases and V by 1 base; bases with no gene match: 4. The CDR3 coding sequence is TGTGCCAGCAGCTTAATGGGACTAGCGGGTGGAGATACGCAGTATTTT. Protein: CASSLMGLAGGDTQYF.

V usage is TRBV11-2 and J usage is TRBJ1-2, with TRBD1 as a possible D gene (5 bases). Trimming shortened V by 3 bases and J by 4 bases, and 15 bases separated the two germline ends. The CDR3 spans 15 residues. Germline CDR1 reads SGHAT; CDR2 reads FQNNGV. CDR3 sequence: CASSFQGVEGYGYTF. DNA for the CDR3: TGTGCCAGCAGCTTCCAGGGAGTCGAGGGCTATGGCTACACCTTC.

The V call is TRBV6-5, the J call TRBJ2-5; D gene uncertain. The CDR3 totals 13 residues. CDR1 is MNHEY and CDR2 is SVGAGI in the germline V gene. V lost 0 bases, J lost 6 bases, and 8 bases lay in between. CDR3: CASSYSEGQTQYF. CDR3 bases: TGTGCCAGCAGTTACTCGGAAGGGCAGACCCAGTACTTC.

V usage is TRBV7-2 and J usage is TRBJ2-7; TRBD2 matches 10 bases. This CDR3 comprises 14 residues. J gave up 3 bases and V 4 bases, and 3 bases lay outside the gene matches. CDR1 and CDR2 from the germline V gene are SGHTA and FQGNSA. The CDR3 DNA reads as TGTGCCAGCAGCTGGAGCGGGGGGGTCTACGAGCAGTACTTC. It encodes CASSWSGGVYEQYF.

The rearrangement links TRBV20-1 to TRBJ1-1; the D is unclear. V was trimmed by 5 bases and J by 4 bases, leaving 8 bases between them. The CDR3 totals 11 residues. From germline, CDR1 is DFQATT and CDR2 SNEGSKA (reference sequence). The CDR3 DNA follows: TGCAGTGCTTATTACCCCACTGAAGCTTTCTTT. As protein: CSAYYPTEAFF.

This clone was detected once. This rearrangement joins TRBV4-2 to TRBJ2-7; D possibly corresponds to TRBD2 (6 bases). Per germline, CDR1 LGHNA and CDR2 YNFKEQ. The V gene lost 1 base and the J gene lost 4 bases, with 20 bases spanning the gap. This CDR3 is 17 amino acids long. The DNA for the CDR3 is TGTGCCAGCAGCCAAGCGGCCGTAACTAGTGGGAGGTACGAGCAGTACTTC. Its protein product is CASSQAAVTSGRYEQYF.